This TCR beta chain stems from a study of cytomegalovirus exposure and HLA in healthy donors. V was shortened by 3 bases and J by 4 bases, with 10 bases between the two germline ends. The length of the CDR3 is 13 residues. Germline V gene data show CDR1 as GTSNPN and CDR2 as SVGIG (reference sequence). 13 Jbeta primers and 60 Vbeta primers were used for the PCR. Only in-frame clones appear in the TCRdb table, and some are missing; sequencing was by immunoSEQ multiplex PCR. The top ten clones hold approximately 5.3% of a sample with 200,000 to 300,000 clones, 82% of them seen once. The receptor comes from a middle-aged woman in good health and CMV-seropositive. The sequenced sample consisted of PBMCs. This sequence joins TRBV30 and TRBJ2-1; D is perhaps TRBD2 (7 bases). The CDR3 protein is CAWSGGLYNEQFF. CDR3 DNA: TGTGCCTGGAGCGGGGGGCTATACAATGAGCAGTTCTTC.